This T cell receptor beta chain was identified in a study of long-term antiretroviral therapy in people with HIV. Study-wide results and caveats: Adherence to ART, viral resistance and therapy changes lacked any data. Someone took the blood between the mid-2000s and the late 2010s, maybe while older ART regimens were in use. Even long-term ART left TRB diversity below transplant donor controls, despite gains.

CDR1 is WSHSY, CDR2 SAAADI, per germline. Trimming pared 4 bases from V and 5 bases from J, leaving 18 bases between. This CDR3 contains 17 residues. With survey level as its setting, the immunoSEQ assay was v3.0. Sequencing was performed with immunoSEQ multiplex PCR; in TCRdb, only in-frame clones are kept and a portion is missing. The profile shows 30,000 or so clones, 70% to 90% of them singletons. Details on this clone: Antigen specificity is unknown.

The sequence came from a man aged 40-50 years with HIV. The starting material was unsorted PBMCs, obtained 3 years after starting antiretroviral therapy. V gene TRBV10-2 combines with J gene TRBJ2-6; D remains unclear. The CDR3 sequence is CASSVVSTSSRANVLTF. CDR3 sequence (DNA): TGCGCCAGCAGTGTCGTCAGCACTTCTAGTCGGGCCAACGTCCTGACTTTC.